The next 14 T cell receptor beta chains were all read from a single sample in a study of immune cell composition in non-small cell lung cancer. Normal lung was sampled as far from the tumour as possible, at least 3 cm. Generated by immunoSEQ multiplex PCR, the TCRdb table keeps only in-frame clones and is missing some. In the table there are 2,500 or so clones, roughly four fifths of which are singletons. The specimen sequenced was non-adjacent lung tissue. The receptors were sampled from a human donor with non-small cell lung cancer.

The rearrangement links TRBV19 to TRBJ1-4; perhaps TRBD1 as D (6 bases). The V end was cut by 9 bases, the J end by 8 bases, with 13 bases between. CDR3 length: 12 residues. The germline V gene encodes CDR1 LNHDA and CDR2 SQIVND (reference sequence). The chain's CDR3 is CASNRVDEKLFF. The CDR3 DNA sequence: TGTGCCAGCAACAGGGTGGACGAAAAACTGTTTTTT. Supplemented by reference TRBV19 and TRBJ1-4, the full variable domain reads DGGITQSPKYLFRKEGQNVTLSCEQNLNHDAMYWYRQDPGQGLRLIYYSQIVNDFQKGDIAEGYSVSREKKESFPLTVTSAQKNPTAFYLCASNRVDEKLFFGSGTQLSVL.

The V call is TRBV6-5, the J call TRBJ2-7; D might be TRBD2 (6 bases). The CDR3 runs 15 residues. CDR1 is MNHEY, CDR2 SVGAGI, per germline. The V and J ends lost 5 bases and 2 bases respectively, with 16 bases between them. The CDR3 protein is CASSPRVGRTYEQYF. The CDR3 DNA sequence: TGTGCCAGCAGTCCCCGGGTAGGGAGGACCTACGAGCAGTACTTC.

The chain has TRBV2 and TRBJ1-1; a possible D gene is TRBD1 (5 bases). CDR1 is SNHLY and CDR2 is FYNNEI in the germline V gene. Trimming left V 10 bases short and J 11 bases short, with 23 bases between. The length of the CDR3 is 13 residues. The CDR3 reads CATEYRQGFLAFF. The CDR3 DNA is TGTGCCACCGAATACCGCCAGGGTTTTCTCGCTTTCTTT.

This clone was seen a handful of times. The rearrangement links TRBV10-3 to TRBJ1-3; D not resolved. V lost 5 bases, J lost 4 bases, and 3 bases lay in between. CDR3 length: 11 residues. CDR1 and CDR2 (germline): ENHRY, SYGVKD. The CDR3, as DNA: TGTGCCATCAGTCTAGGAAACACCATATATTTT. Its protein product is CAISLGNTIYF.

The chain links TRBV7-2 to TRBJ1-1, with 7 bases aligning to TRBD1. Germline-derived CDR1 and CDR2 are SGHTA and FQGNSA. This CDR3 is 14 amino acids long. The V gene end was trimmed by 2 bases and the J gene end by 5 bases; junction bases not matched to a gene: 5. The CDR3 DNA sequence: TGTGCCAGCAGCTTATACAGGGGAGAAACTGAAGCTTTCTTT. Its protein product is CASSLYRGETEAFF.

The CDR3 loop reads CASSPLESDTQYF. Here the CDR3 DNA reads TGTGCCAGCAGTCCCCTTGAGTCGGATACGCAGTATTTT. The chain couples TRBV27 to TRBJ2-3; D not resolved. Germline assignment: CDR1 MNHEY and CDR2 SMNVEV (reference sequence). V was shortened by 5 bases and J by 6 bases, with 12 bases between the two germline ends. This CDR3 spans 13 amino acids.

The chain has TRBV15 and TRBJ2-7; maybe TRBD1 (5 bases). The CDR3 is made up of 14 amino acids. The germline V gene encodes CDR1 LNHNV and CDR2 YYDKDF (reference sequence). Trimming cost V 0 bases and J 0 bases, with 6 bases left between them. CDR3 nucleotides: TGTGCCACCAGCAGAGAAGGGGACTCCTACGAGCAGTACTTC. It yields the protein CATSREGDSYEQYF.

The chain couples TRBV9 to TRBJ2-1, with 11 bases identical to TRBD2. With V trimmed by 6 bases and J by 4 bases, 9 bases remained unmatched. There are 16 residues in the CDR3. Per the germline V gene, CDR1 is SGDLS and CDR2 is YYNGEE. The CDR3 coding sequence is TGTGCCAGCAAATTAGCGGGAGGGCATTCGTACAATGAGCAGTTCTTC. Translated, it gives CASKLAGGHSYNEQFF.

This clone is categorized as medium-sized. The chain joins TRBV28 to TRBJ1-2, with TRBD1 as a possible D gene (5 bases). The CDR3 runs to 13 residues. In germline, CDR1 is MDHEN, CDR2 SYDVKM. Trimming left V 6 bases short and J 8 bases short, with 16 bases between. For the CDR3, the DNA is TGTGCCAGCAGATTTCACCGGGGGTGGGGCTACACCTTC. It translates to CASRFHRGWGYTF.

V is TRBV4-1 and J is TRBJ2-5, with TRBD1 identical over 8 bases. CDR3 length equals 16 residues. Trimming cost V 1 base and J 5 bases; bases outside gene matches: 9. Germline assignment: CDR1 MGHRA and CDR2 YSYEKL. The CDR3 DNA reads as TGCGCCAGCAGCCAAGCGGTGGCAGGGGGCCTGGAGACCCAGTACTTC. This codes for CASSQAVAGGLETQYF.

The chain has TRBV7-9 and TRBJ2-1, with 14 positions matching TRBD2. V was pared by 10 bases and J by 7 bases, with 3 bases of the junction left unmatched. The V gene's germline CDR1 is SEHNR and CDR2 FQNEAQ (reference sequence). This CDR3 is built from 13 residues. The CDR3: CATGTSGSNEQFF. CDR3 sequence (DNA): TGTGCCACCGGGACTAGCGGGAGTAATGAGCAGTTCTTC.

The chain has TRBV5-1 and TRBJ2-3, with TRBD2 as a possible D gene (5 bases). CDR3 length: 13 amino acids. The germline CDR1 and CDR2 sequences are SGHRS and YFSETQ. Trimming shortened V by 3 bases and J by 0 bases, and 5 bases separated the two germline ends. CDR3 DNA sequence: TGCGCCAGCAGCTGGACTAGCACAGATACGCAGTATTTT. Translation: CASSWTSTDTQYF.

The V call is TRBV15, the J call TRBJ2-7; 7 bases map to TRBD2. Trimming at V came to 4 bases and at J to 4 bases, leaving 7 bases not matched to a gene. Germline assignment: CDR1 LNHNV and CDR2 YYDKDF (reference sequence). There are 14 residues in the CDR3. The CDR3 here is CATSTSHGGYEQYF. The CDR3 DNA reads TGTGCCACCAGCACATCCCACGGGGGGTACGAGCAGTACTTC.

The J gene is TRBJ2-4, the V gene TRBV21-1; the table's TRBD2 call for D was not verified on the DNA. TRBV21-1 is a pseudogene. CDR3 length: 15 residues. The CDR3 sequence is CASSPPRDYRNIQYF. The CDR3 DNA sequence: TGTGCCAGCAGCCCCCCCCGGGATTACCGGAACATTCAGTACTTC.